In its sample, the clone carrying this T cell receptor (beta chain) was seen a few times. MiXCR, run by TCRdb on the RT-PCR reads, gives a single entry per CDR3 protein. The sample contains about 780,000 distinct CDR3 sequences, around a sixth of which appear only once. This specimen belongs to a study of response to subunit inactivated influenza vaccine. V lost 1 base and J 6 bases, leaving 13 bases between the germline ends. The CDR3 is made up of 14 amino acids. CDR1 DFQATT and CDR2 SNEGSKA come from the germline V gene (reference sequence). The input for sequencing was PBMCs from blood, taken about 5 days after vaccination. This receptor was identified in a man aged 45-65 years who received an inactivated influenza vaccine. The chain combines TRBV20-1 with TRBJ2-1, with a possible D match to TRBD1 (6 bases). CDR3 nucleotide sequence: TGCAGTGCTAGAGTCTGGGGACAAACCAATGAGCAGTTCTTC. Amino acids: CSARVWGQTNEQFF.